The clone carrying this TCR beta chain was counted many times. Its antigen is currently unknown. All unsorted peripheral T cells were captured because whole blood was used without fractionation. Alpha and beta constant-region primers primed reverse transcription of around 500 ng RNA. Each of the alpha and beta chains got its own library through chain-specific third strand synthesis with indices. A roughly 21-cycle PCR with P5s and P7 primers followed a short adapter-adding first PCR. TCRdb processed the 5' RACE reads anew with MiXCR; each CDR3 protein has one entry. Of over 15,000 distinct CDR3 sequences detected, around 6.7% appear once; the ten largest clones hold more than 7.5%. Trimming cost V 6 bases and J 1 base, with 6 bases left between them. This CDR3 has 13 residues. Germline values: CDR1 SGHVS, CDR2 FQNEAQ. This specimen comes from a study of HIV-infected patients and healthy controls. Study-level results: In healthy controls, MAIT alpha CDR3s were common; in HIV+ repertoires, severely depleted.

The V and J genes are TRBV7-8 and TRBJ2-2; TRBD2 might be the D (6 bases). The sample was blood. The TCR was taken from an adult in good health. The DNA of the CDR3 is TGTGCCAGCAGGCGGGAGAACACCGGGGAGCTGTTTTTT. This gives the protein CASRRENTGELFF.